This record concerns one TCR beta chain sequence. This sample stems from a study of T cells in tuberculosis. The CDR3 extends over 16 amino acids. With V trimmed by 0 bases and J by 0 bases, 2 bases remained unmatched. Germline V lookup: CDR1 SEHNR, CDR2 FQNEAQ (reference sequence). Generated by immunoSEQ multiplex PCR, the TCRdb table keeps only in-frame clones and is missing some. Of some 30,000 clones listed, about 84% are singletons. The sample's time point: new active TB diagnosis, blood taken before or within 7 days of starting treatment. This TCR was sampled from an adult with tuberculosis. The material was PBMCs, obtained at tuberculosis diagnosis. The V and J genes are TRBV7-9 and TRBJ2-3; TRBD2 matches 8 bases. The DNA of the CDR3 is TGTGCCAGCAGCTTAGCGTCTAGCGGGAGCACAGATACGCAGTATTTT. Its translation is CASSLASSGSTDTQYF.